This entry lists 17 T cell receptor beta chains sequenced from one sample in a study of T cells in Graves' hyperthyroidism and ophthalmopathy. TCR beta CDR3 regions were amplified from RNA. The primer set for the first-round RT-PCR of the TCR CDR3 was HTBI. TCRdb used MiXCR to reprocess the multiplex PCR reads, holding one entry per CDR3 protein. Of about 480,000 distinct CDR3 sequences listed, roughly 24% were seen once; the top ten hold roughly 10%. The sample was blood. These receptors originate from a woman in her 30s with Graves' ophthalmopathy.

The rearrangement uses TRBV28 and TRBJ1-1; D not certain. Trimming took off 7 bases at V and 0 bases at J, with 9 bases between the two ends. CDR1 and CDR2 from the germline V gene are MDHEN and SYDVKM. The CDR3 is made up of 13 amino acids. DNA of the CDR3: TGTGCCAGCACCGGAGTTATGAACACTGAAGCTTTCTTT. It encodes CASTGVMNTEAFF.

In its sample, this clonotype was seen many times. The J gene is TRBJ2-1, the V gene TRBV12-3 or TRBV12-4, with TRBD2 matching over 8 bases. The length of the CDR3 is 17 residues. Trimming at V came to 6 bases and at J to 7 bases, leaving 17 bases not matched to a gene. The CDR3 is CASSSRAGTSRVNEQFF. CDR3 nucleotide sequence: TGTGCCAGCAGCTCTCGCGCCGGGACTAGTCGTGTGAATGAGCAGTTCTTC.

This clonotype was seen a handful of times. V gene TRBV6-1 combines with J gene TRBJ1-1, with D possibly being TRBD1 (5 bases). With 7 bases removed from V and 1 base from J, the gap between germline ends came to 13 bases. The germline V gene encodes CDR1 MNHNS and CDR2 SASEGT. The length of the CDR3 is 14 residues. CDR3 in DNA: TGTGCCAGCATGGAAGGGGTTGGGAACACTGAAGCTTTCTTT. Its translation is CASMEGVGNTEAFF.

This chain uses TRBV6-1 with TRBJ2-7; D possibly corresponds to TRBD1 (6 bases). CDR3 length equals 13 residues. Trimming shortened V by 5 bases and J by 5 bases, and 13 bases separated the two germline ends. Looked up from germline, CDR1 is MNHNS and CDR2 is SASEGT. CDR3 sequence reads: CASSTTGSDEQYF. In DNA form, the CDR3 reads TGTGCCAGCAGTACAACAGGGTCCGACGAGCAGTACTTC.

The chain couples TRBV6-1 to TRBJ1-1; TRBD1 is a possible D gene (5 bases). V dropped 10 bases and J dropped 2 bases, with 14 bases sitting between them. The CDR3 consists of 13 residues. The germline CDR1 and CDR2 sequences are MNHNS and SASEGT. Here the CDR3 reads CANRISINTEAFF. CDR3 DNA sequence: TGTGCCAACAGGATCAGCATTAACACTGAAGCTTTCTTT.

This clonotype appeared many times. The V and J genes are TRBV3-1 and TRBJ2-4; D is possibly TRBD2 (5 bases). The V gene lost 0 bases and the J gene lost 6 bases, with 12 bases spanning the gap. The CDR3 contains 15 residues. Germline V gives CDR1 LGHDT, CDR2 YNNKEL (reference sequence). CDR3 loop: CASSQDRGPGNIQYF. DNA for the CDR3: TGTGCCAGCAGCCAAGACCGAGGGCCGGGAAACATTCAGTACTTC.

The rearrangement uses TRBV5-5 and TRBJ2-7; D is undetermined. V lost 0 bases and J lost 8, with 15 bases in between. The length of the CDR3 is 14 residues. Germline V gene sequence: CDR1 SGHKS, CDR2 YYEKEE (reference sequence). Written as DNA, the CDR3 is TGTGCCAGCAGCTTGGCGGCCCAAGATTACCAGCAGTACTTC. This sequence encodes CASSLAAQDYQQYF.

This clonotype was picked up a small number of times. The J gene is TRBJ2-7, the V gene TRBV6-2 or TRBV6-3; D remains unclear. Germline V CDR1 and CDR2: MNHEY, SVGEGT. V shed 0 bases and J shed 2 bases, with 20 bases lying between them. The CDR3 is 18 amino acids. In nucleotides, the CDR3 is TGTGCCAGCAGTTACTCCCTGGCAGCCAGCGCCACTCCCTACGAGCAGTACTTC. Its translation: CASSYSLAASATPYEQYF.

This clonotype has ten or more counts. V gene TRBV6-5 combines with J gene TRBJ2-2; D perhaps matches TRBD2 (6 bases). Germline V gene data show CDR1 as MNHEY and CDR2 as SVGAGI. The CDR3 extends over 16 amino acids. V dropped 2 bases and J dropped 0 bases, with 10 bases sitting between them. In DNA form, the CDR3 reads TGTGCCAGCAGTTACGTAGGGGACTCGAACACCGGGGAGCTGTTTTTT. Its translation: CASSYVGDSNTGELFF.

The J gene is TRBJ1-1, the V gene TRBV6-2 or TRBV6-3, with D perhaps TRBD1 (5 bases). The CDR3 length is 15 residues. The germline gives CDR1 MNHEY, CDR2 SVGEGT. V lost 7 bases, J lost 7 bases, and 22 bases lay in between. As DNA, the CDR3 is TGTGCCAGCACCCCCAATCGGGGCAGGCAAAGTGAAGCTTTCTTT. Translation: CASTPNRGRQSEAFF.

This clonotype was detected ten times or more. One end of the junction does not line up with germline, which may come from a read error. V usage is TRBV6-5 and J usage is TRBJ1-2; D is perhaps TRBD1 (6 bases). The CDR3 is 11 amino acids. Germline loops: CDR1 MNHEY, CDR2 SVGAGI. The CDR3 reads CTSSYGQLYTF. In nucleotides, the CDR3 is TGTACCAGCAGTTACGGACAGCTCTACACCTTC.

This clonotype appeared a few times. The rearrangement uses TRBV18 and TRBJ1-3; tentatively, D is TRBD1 (5 bases). Germline CDR1 reads KGHSH; CDR2 reads LQKENI. The CDR3 is made up of 16 amino acids. With 6 bases removed from V and 0 bases from J, the gap between germline ends came to 15 bases. The CDR3 bases are TGTGCCAGCTCTCCGAGGGACGCCGACTCTGGAAACACCATATATTTT. It translates to CASSPRDADSGNTIYF.

This clonotype was observed at least ten times. The CDR3 reads CAISERTGNSYEQYF. As DNA, the CDR3 is TGTGCCATCAGTGAGAGGACGGGGAACTCCTACGAGCAGTACTTC. The chain carries TRBV10-3 and TRBJ2-7, with D tentatively TRBD2 (5 bases). Trimming took off 2 bases at V and 0 bases at J, with 11 bases between the two ends. Germline V lookup: CDR1 ENHRY, CDR2 SYGVKD. The CDR3 sequence is 15 residues long.

In this sample, this clonotype turned up many times. V usage is TRBV12-3 or TRBV12-4 and J usage is TRBJ1-2; 7 bases map to TRBD1. This CDR3 is 12 amino acids long. The V and J ends lost 5 bases and 8 bases, in that order; junction bases with no gene match: 5. The CDR3 sequence: CASSEGASGYTF. CDR3 in DNA: TGTGCCAGCAGTGAGGGGGCCTCGGGCTACACCTTC.

This clonotype was seen at least ten times. The rearrangement links TRBV24-1 to TRBJ2-5, with 10 bases identical to TRBD1. V lost 3 bases to trimming and J lost 2 bases; unmatched junction nucleotides: 8. CDR3 size: 17 residues. Germline loops: CDR1 KGHDR, CDR2 SFDVKD. DNA of the CDR3: TGTGCCACCAGTGATCACCCGGGACAGGGGCCGCAAGAGACCCAGTACTTC. Translated, it gives CATSDHPGQGPQETQYF.

This clonotype was detected many times. The chain recombines TRBV6-2 or TRBV6-3 with TRBJ2-5; the D is unclear. CDR1 is MNHEY, CDR2 SVGEGT, per germline. The CDR3 is 15 residues long. Trimming stripped 0 bases from V and 1 base from J, with 9 bases between. The CDR3 sequence: CASSYSPDRQETQYF. In nucleotides, the CDR3 is TGTGCCAGCAGTTACTCTCCGGACCGCCAAGAGACCCAGTACTTC.

This chain connects TRBV6-2 or TRBV6-3 to TRBJ2-4; tentatively, D is TRBD2 (6 bases). Trimming left V 6 bases short and J 4 bases short, with 16 bases between. The CDR3 covers 15 residues. Germline CDR1 is MNHEY and CDR2 is SVGEGT. This CDR3 is CASRDPWGDKNIQYF. CDR3 in DNA: TGTGCCAGCAGGGACCCATGGGGGGATAAAAACATTCAGTACTTC.